This T cell receptor beta chain was sequenced for a study of shared clonotypes between healthy human individuals. About the research overall: The study used three CD4 naive, three CD4 memory, two CD8 naive and one CD8 memory plate per donor. Notes on the study in general: Naive CD4 clonotype sharing across several donors was roughly 5%.

Nashville, Tennessee was home to all donors, who were Caucasian adults. In the case of this clone: Its antigen is still unknown.

Measured with immunoSEQ multiplex PCR; TCRdb has only the in-frame clones, and not every one. This sample yields fewer than 1.8 million clones, of which just under 99% are seen a single time; about 0.35% belongs to the top ten. The CDR3 has 14 residues. In germline, CDR1 is MRHNA, CDR2 SNTAGT. Deletions cut 9 bases from V and 0 bases from J, with 12 bases between. Sequencing input: naive CD4+ T cells sorted from blood. This sample's subset: CD45RA+ positively selected. The genes are TRBV6-4 and TRBJ2-1; the D gene is possibly TRBD2 (6 bases). The clonotype comes from a man in his thirties or forties in good health. Here the CDR3 reads CASTLAVSYNEQFF. The CDR3 DNA reads as TGTGCCAGTACTTTAGCGGTCTCCTACAATGAGCAGTTCTTC.